The source of this T cell receptor beta chain is a study of prognosis after radiotherapy for stage I lung cancer. The CDR3 is made up of 16 amino acids. Germline CDR1 SGHKS, CDR2 YYEKEE (reference sequence). V was clipped by 3 bases and J by 6 bases; unmatched bases: 12. CDR3 of TCR beta was amplified from genomic DNA via a two-round multiplex PCR. Round-one PCR had primers specific to each TRBV and TRBJ gene. Each CDR3 protein is one row after TCRdb ran MiXCR on the multiplex PCR reads. The sample holds 30,000 to 35,000 distinct CDR3 sequences, 32% seen once. This clonotype was observed a few times. The sample in question was PBMCs, obtained before or after stereotactic body radiation therapy (not recorded which). This receptor was taken from a donor aged 50 or older with non-small cell lung cancer. The gene calls are TRBV5-5 and TRBJ1-5; 7 bases agree with TRBD1. This CDR3 is CASSSRQGVIGQPQHF. The CDR3 DNA reads as TGTGCCAGCAGCTCGAGACAGGGAGTTATTGGTCAGCCCCAGCATTTT.